The entry below describes one T cell receptor beta chain. Its target is unknown. This specimen belongs to a study of cytomegalovirus exposure and HLA in healthy donors. The study, taken as a whole, reports: A later analysis found TCR association rates differed by HLA locus, highest for DRB1 and lowest for HLA-C. A list of 164 TCR beta chains associated with cytomegalovirus was given.

There are 13 residues in the CDR3. Losses at the gene ends were 6 bases for V and 6 bases for J; bases not matched to a gene: 5. Germline V CDR1 and CDR2: MNHEY, SMNVEV (reference sequence). PCR amplification relied on 60 Vbeta primers (plus 13 Jbeta primers). Clones were read by immunoSEQ multiplex PCR, and TCRdb kept only the in-frame ones, dropping some. The table records around 140,000 clones, roughly three quarters of them present only once. The rearrangement uses TRBV27 and TRBJ1-2; TRBD1 aligns across 9 bases. This TCR came from a woman aged 60-75 years in good health and CMV-seronegative. Sequencing used PBMCs. The DNA for the CDR3 is TGTGCCAGCAGCCCGGGACAGGGAAATGGCTACACCTTC. Translation: CASSPGQGNGYTF.